This TCR beta chain was recovered during a study of beta chain features in type 1 diabetes. For the study at large: Age, gender and cell yields were similar between patients and healthy donors. Study outcomes and limitations: Compared with healthy donors, patients appeared to share more similar naive, central memory and regulatory TCRB repertoires. A moderate, significant TCRB CDR3 shortening appeared in type 1 diabetes across four CD4+ subsets.

This CDR3 spans 14 amino acids. The V end was cut by 3 bases, the J end by 5 bases, with 11 bases between. Germline V gene lookup returns CDR1 SEHNR and CDR2 FQNEAQ (reference sequence). The isolated RNA, all of it, was reverse transcribed, so expressed TCRB transcripts were what got sequenced. Here immunoSEQ multiplex PCR was the method, and the copy in TCRdb shows in-frame clones only, minus some. Found here are 150,000 to 200,000 clones, approximately 9.9% of them singletons; the top ten hold under 2.5%. Of note for this clone: As yet, its antigen is unknown.

The V gene is TRBV7-9, the J gene TRBJ1-5, with D possibly being TRBD1 (6 bases). Sequencing was done on a sample of central memory CD4+ T cells from blood. The source is a woman under 30 in good health. The CDR3 region is CASSFSTGHQPQHF. The CDR3 coding sequence is TGTGCCAGCAGCTTCAGTACAGGGCATCAGCCCCAGCATTTT.